Below, 20 T cell receptor beta chains from the same sample are listed, as sequenced in a study of T cells in women clearing cervical HPV infection. The table came from immunoSEQ multiplex PCR; TCRdb's copy has only in-frame clones and leaves some out. The sample has fewer than 25,000 clones; the top ten hold 16%. Sequenced input: blood buffy coat. The origin of the receptors is a woman between 18 and 75 years old with a cervical HPV16 infection that either progressed to CIN3+ or cleared (not recorded which).

Remarks on this clone: The sequence runs out 3 residues before the end of the CDR3; the remainder is reconstructed from the germline J gene. The rearrangement joins TRBV30 to TRBJ1-2; perhaps TRBD1 as D (5 bases). CDR1 and CDR2 (germline): GTSNPN, SVGIG (reference sequence). This CDR3 is 13 amino acids long. The sequenced CDR3 bases are TGTGCCTGGAGACACAGGAGTTACAATGAC. Its translation: CAWRHRSYND. In full, the CDR3 reads CAWRHRSYNDYTF.

Remarks on this clone: Read coverage stops 3 residues before the CDR3 terminus; the germline J gene supplies the remainder. The V call is TRBV5-1, the J call TRBJ2-7, with D possibly TRBD1 on 6 matching bases. V gave up 5 bases and J gave up 1 base, with 19 bases separating them. CDR1 is SGHRS, CDR2 YFSETQ, per germline. There are 16 residues in the CDR3. Incomplete CDR3 DNA: TGCGCCAGCAGACCATCCCCGACAGGACGATCCTACGAG. This sequence encodes CASRPSPTGRSYE. The full CDR3 sequence reads CASRPSPTGRSYEQYF. Complete variable domain (other parts from reference TRBV5-1 and TRBJ2-7): KAGVTQTPRYLIKTRGQQVTLSCSPISGHRSVSWYQQTPGQGLQFLFEYFSETQRNKGNFPGRFSGRQFSNSRSEMNVSTLELGDSALYLCASRPSPTGRSYEQYFGPGTRLTVT.

Worth noting for this clone: The read halts 3 residues ahead of the CDR3 end, with the missing end drawn from the germline J gene. The chain is built from TRBV29-1 and TRBJ2-1; 11 bases align to TRBD2. The CDR3 is 15 residues long. The V gene end was trimmed by 7 bases and the J gene end by 4 bases; junction bases not matched to a gene: 9. The V gene's germline CDR1 is SQVTM and CDR2 ANQGSEA. CDR3 bases read: TGCAGCGCCCTGGTCGGGACTAGCGGATACAATGAG. Its protein is CSALVGTSGYNE. The CDR3 reads in full as CSALVGTSGYNEQFF.

A remark on this clone: The CDR3 is cut off 3 residues early in the read; its end comes from the germline J gene. The V call is TRBV7-2, the J call TRBJ2-2, with TRBD2 as a possible D gene (5 bases). The germline V and J ends were trimmed by 3 bases and 3 bases, with 11 bases remaining between them. CDR3 size: 15 residues. Germline values: CDR1 SGHTA, CDR2 FQGNSA. The covered CDR3 bases are TGTGCCAGCAGCTTTTTTACCGGGGACACCGGGGAG. Protein sequence: CASSFFTGDTGE. The full CDR3 protein reads CASSFFTGDTGELFF. Full variable domain (rest looked up from reference TRBV7-2 and TRBJ2-2): GAGVSQSPSNKVTEKGKDVELRCDPISGHTALYWYRQSLGQGLEFLIYFQGNSAPDKSGLPSDRFSAERTGGSVSTLTIQRTQQEDSAVYLCASSFFTGDTGELFFGEGSRLTVL.

Details on this clone: The read halts 3 residues ahead of the CDR3 end, with the missing end drawn from the germline J gene. The rearrangement links TRBV2 to TRBJ1-2, with D maybe TRBD1 (5 bases). This CDR3 has 16 amino acids. CDR1 is SNHLY and CDR2 is FYNNEI in the germline V gene. The CDR3 loop is CASIEGVAGDNYDYTF. The sequenced CDR3 bases are TGTGCCAGCATCGAAGGGGTGGCAGGTGACAACTACGAC.

Of note for this clone: Read data end 3 residues before the CDR3 end; the end is taken from the germline J gene. This chain connects TRBV10-1 to TRBJ2-2; 7 nucleotides agree with TRBD2. Germline V lookup: CDR1 WNHNN, CDR2 SYGVQD (reference sequence). The CDR3 runs 14 residues. The part of the CDR3 DNA that was read is TGCGCCAGCAGTGAGGGTCCAGGGAGGGAAAAG. This sequence encodes CASSEGPGREK. The complete CDR3 reads CASSEGPGREKLFF.

Measured by frequency, this clone is medium-sized. The CDR3 end lies 3 residues beyond the end of the read and is filled in from the germline J gene. The rearrangement joins TRBV10-3 to TRBJ2-2; 7 nucleotides align to TRBD1. The CDR3 sequence is 16 residues long. Trimming took 8 bases from V and 3 from J; bases not matched to a gene: 12. Germline V lookup: CDR1 ENHRY, CDR2 SYGVKD. CDR3 sequence: CAIRRGEGAYTGELFF. Incomplete CDR3 DNA: TGTGCCATCCGTCGGGGAGAGGGGGCTTACACCGGGGAG.

Concerning this clone: Its ends do not fully match the called genes, so a read error is possible. The read falls 3 residues short of the CDR3 end, and the missing part is taken from the germline J gene. The genes are TRBV7-2 and TRBJ1-1, with D maybe TRBD1 (5 bases). The germline V gene has CDR1 SGHTA and CDR2 FQGNSA. This CDR3 is 15 amino acids long. CDR3 bases read: TGTGCCAGCAGCAAGGGCCGGGGGATGAATACTGAA. As protein: CASSKGRGMNTE. The CDR3 as a whole reads CASSKGRGMNTEAFF.

To note about this clone: The CDR3 is cut off 3 residues early in the read; its end comes from the germline J gene. The chain has TRBV2 and TRBJ2-7, with 7 bases that match TRBD2. V shed 7 bases and J 4 bases; nucleotides not matched to a gene: 7. CDR1 and CDR2 from the germline V gene are SNHLY and FYNNEI. The CDR3 consists of 13 residues. The covered CDR3 bases are TGTGCCAGCACCCGGGACTATTCTTACGAG. This sequence encodes CASTRDYSYE. The full CDR3 protein reads CASTRDYSYEQYF.

The covered CDR3 bases are TGTGCCAGTAGTAGGACAGGGGGCCTGCGGGAGACC. This codes for CASSRTGGLRET. The whole CDR3 region reads CASSRTGGLRETYTF. The chain has TRBV19 and TRBJ1-2, with 11 bases that match TRBD1. The sequence runs out 3 residues before the end of the CDR3; the remainder is reconstructed from the germline J gene. This CDR3 has 15 residues. From germline, CDR1 is LNHDA and CDR2 SQIVND (reference sequence).

Concerning this clone: The read halts 3 residues ahead of the CDR3 end, with the missing end drawn from the germline J gene. The chain combines TRBV20-1 with TRBJ2-2; a weak D match, TRBD2 (6 bases). Trimming cost V 1 base and J 3 bases, with 12 bases left between them. The CDR3 spans 15 residues. Germline V gene lookup returns CDR1 DFQATT and CDR2 SNEGSKA (reference sequence). CDR3 protein: CSARVRGTYTGELFF. The sequenced part of the CDR3 DNA is TGCAGTGCTAGAGTTAGAGGGACTTACACCGGGGAG.

Worth noting for this clone: The read ends 3 residues early relative to the CDR3; the germline J gene fills the gap. This chain links TRBV19 with TRBJ2-7; 8 bases align to TRBD1. Looked up from germline, CDR1 is LNHDA and CDR2 is SQIVND (reference sequence). Losses at the gene ends were 5 bases for V and 1 base for J; bases not matched to a gene: 10. The CDR3 spans 16 residues. The CDR3 is CASSQLSGGLSYEQYF. The part of the CDR3 DNA that was read is TGTGCCAGTAGTCAACTTTCAGGGGGCCTATCCTACGAG.

On this clone itself: With the read ending 3 residues before the CDR3 end, the germline J gene is used to fill in that end. The V gene is TRBV19, the J gene TRBJ2-7, with D perhaps TRBD1 (6 bases). The CDR3 runs to 15 residues. Deletions cut 7 bases from V and 4 bases from J, with 20 bases between. Germline lookup yields CDR1 LNHDA and CDR2 SQIVND (reference sequence). The CDR3 DNA, read in part, is TGTGCCAGTACTGCGACAGGCCCCCCTGTTTACGAG. It codes for CASTATGPPVYE. The full-length CDR3 reads as CASTATGPPVYEQYF.

Points on this clone: The read stops 3 residues short of the end of the CDR3; the missing end is completed from the germline J gene. The chain links TRBV29-1 to TRBJ2-5; 7 bases are shared with TRBD2. Germline-derived CDR1 and CDR2 are SQVTM and ANQGSEA. The CDR3 consists of 14 residues. With 4 bases clipped from V and 5 bases from J, the junction kept 10 bases outside the gene matches. The CDR3 region is CSVVGYGGRETQYF. The CDR3 DNA, read in part, is TGCAGCGTTGTCGGATACGGGGGGAGGGAGACC.

As regards this clone: The read comes to an end 3 residues before the CDR3 does, leaving the germline J gene to fill in the end. J is TRBJ1-3 and V is TRBV19; 7 bases are a match to TRBD1. V was pared by 4 bases and J by 6 bases, with 9 bases of the junction left unmatched. The CDR3 consists of 15 residues. The germline V gene encodes CDR1 LNHDA and CDR2 SQIVND (reference sequence). The CDR3 reads CASSRGRQGENTIYF. The CDR3 DNA, read in part, is TGTGCCAGTAGTAGGGGACGACAGGGTGAAAACACC.

With respect to this clone: From the germline J gene comes the end of the CDR3, since the read stops 3 residues before it. V and J are TRBV7-2 and TRBJ2-3; 7 bases agree with TRBD2. From germline, CDR1 is SGHTA and CDR2 FQGNSA. The CDR3 sequence is 14 residues long. The CDR3 is CASSSELAEETQYF. The covered CDR3 bases are TGTGCCAGCAGCTCCGAGCTAGCGGAAGAGACG.

Remarks on this clone: Read data end 3 residues before the CDR3 end; the end is taken from the germline J gene. The gene calls are TRBV19 and TRBJ1-4, with D possibly being TRBD1 (6 bases). CDR1 and CDR2 from the germline V gene are LNHDA and SQIVND (reference sequence). CDR3 length: 17 residues. The covered CDR3 bases are TGTGCCAGTAGGCCGGACAGCTTTAGCTCCTATAATTCACCA. Amino acid sequence: CASRPDSFSSYNSP. The full CDR3 sequence reads CASRPDSFSSYNSPLFF.

Remarks on this clone: Coverage ceases 3 residues before the CDR3 finishes, and the germline J gene fills in the end. This chain joins TRBV29-1 and TRBJ1-1, with TRBD1 identical over 9 bases. CDR1 and CDR2 (germline): SQVTM, ANQGSEA. The CDR3 length is 14 residues. Incomplete CDR3 DNA: TGCAGCGTTGCCCCGACAGGGGGAGGTGAAAAA. Amino acids: CSVAPTGGGEK. The full CDR3 is CSVAPTGGGEKAFF.

As concerns this clone: The read ends 3 residues early relative to the CDR3; the germline J gene fills the gap. The rearrangement links TRBV7-6 to TRBJ2-3; D remains ambiguous. CDR1 SGHVS and CDR2 FNYEAQ come from the germline V gene. CDR3 length: 13 residues. Partial CDR3 DNA: TGTGCCAGCAGCTTAGCACACCAAGAGACG. Translating it yields CASSLAHQET. In full, the CDR3 reads CASSLAHQETQYF.

Concerning this clone: Read sequence stops 3 residues before the CDR3 end, and the germline J gene provides the missing end. The chain employs TRBV5-1 and TRBJ2-7; a possible D gene is TRBD2 (7 bases). Trimming cost V 4 bases and J 3 bases, with 11 bases left between them. The CDR3 contains 13 residues. Germline V gives CDR1 SGHRS, CDR2 YFSETQ. Partial CDR3 DNA: TGCGCCAGCAGCCCAGGGGAGGGCTACGAG. Translating gives CASSPGEGYE. The full CDR3 sequence reads CASSPGEGYEQYF.